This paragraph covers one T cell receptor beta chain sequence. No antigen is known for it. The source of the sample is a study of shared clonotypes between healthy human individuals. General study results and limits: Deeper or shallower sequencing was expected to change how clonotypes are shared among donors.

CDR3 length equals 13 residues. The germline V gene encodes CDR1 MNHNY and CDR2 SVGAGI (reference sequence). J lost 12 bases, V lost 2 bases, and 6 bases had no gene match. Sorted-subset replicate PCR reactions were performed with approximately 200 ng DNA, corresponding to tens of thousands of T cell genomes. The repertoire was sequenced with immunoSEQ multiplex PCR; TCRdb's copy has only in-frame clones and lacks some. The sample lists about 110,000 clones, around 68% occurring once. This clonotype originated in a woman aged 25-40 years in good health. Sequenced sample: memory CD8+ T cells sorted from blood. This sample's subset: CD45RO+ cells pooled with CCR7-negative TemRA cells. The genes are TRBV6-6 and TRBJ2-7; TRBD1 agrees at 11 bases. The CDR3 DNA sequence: TGTGCCAGCAGTTACGCGGACAGGGGGCTGTCGTACTTC. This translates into CASSYADRGLSYF.